The 20 T cell receptor beta chains below were found in one sample sequenced in a study of beta chain features in type 1 diabetes. cDNA synthesis used the whole RNA isolate, giving expressed TCRB sequences. Sequencing used immunoSEQ multiplex PCR; TCRdb keeps in-frame clones, though not all of them. The sample records some 140,000 clones, around a tenth being singletons. The sequenced material came from central memory CD4+ T cells from blood. The receptor source for this set is a man younger than 35 in good health.

In DNA form, the CDR3 reads TGTGCCAGCAGCCCCCGCGGCACAGATACGCAGTATTTT. Protein product: CASSPRGTDTQYF. The chain employs TRBV7-2 and TRBJ2-3; D is unresolved. Between the trimmed V and J ends, which lost 5 bases and 1 base, there was a span of 7 bases. Germline V CDR1 and CDR2: SGHTA, FQGNSA. The CDR3 loop spans 13 amino acids.

The chain combines TRBV2 with TRBJ1-1; D is unresolved. Trimming stripped 4 bases from V and 6 bases from J, with 9 bases between. CDR1 is SNHLY, CDR2 FYNNEI, per germline. The CDR3 is made up of 12 amino acids. The CDR3 protein is CASSGAGAEAFF. Here the CDR3 DNA reads TGTGCCAGCAGTGGAGCCGGGGCTGAAGCTTTCTTT.

This clone was counted between two and nine times. The CDR3 sequence: CASSRMGQDGNTIYF. The CDR3 nucleotides are TGTGCCAGCAGCAGGATGGGACAGGACGGAAACACCATATATTTT. This chain links TRBV4-2 with TRBJ1-3, with 8 bases identical to TRBD1. The CDR3 runs to 15 residues. Per the germline V gene, CDR1 is LGHNA and CDR2 is YNFKEQ. The junction had 7 bases not matched to a gene; V was cut back by 5 bases and J by 4 bases.

This clone was seen a few times. The genes are TRBV27 and TRBJ2-5; tentatively, D is TRBD1 (6 bases). CDR1 and CDR2 (germline): MNHEY, SMNVEV (reference sequence). The CDR3 is 14 amino acids. Trimming left V 0 bases short and J 5 bases short, with 10 bases between. This CDR3 reads CASSLSRQGETQYF. CDR3 in DNA: TGTGCCAGCAGTTTATCGCGCCAGGGGGAGACCCAGTACTTC.

The J gene is TRBJ2-7, the V gene TRBV6-1, with TRBD1 identical over 11 bases. The germline V gene encodes CDR1 MNHNS and CDR2 SASEGT. CDR3 length equals 15 residues. J was trimmed by 3 bases and V by 1 base; bases with no gene match: 2. The CDR3 reads CASSEVGTGGYEQYF. Written as DNA, the CDR3 is TGTGCCAGCAGTGAAGTGGGGACAGGGGGCTACGAGCAGTACTTC.

The chain couples TRBV15 to TRBJ1-5, with a weak D call TRBD1 (5 bases). Between the trimmed V and J ends, which lost 0 bases and 4 bases, there was a span of 13 bases. Germline V gene sequence: CDR1 LNHNV, CDR2 YYDKDF (reference sequence). The length of the CDR3 is 16 residues. CDR3 sequence reads: CATSRDVGDWNQPQHF. The CDR3 nucleotides read TGTGCCACCAGCAGAGATGTTGGGGACTGGAATCAGCCCCAGCATTTT.

This clone was seen at least ten times. The junction shows a germline mismatch at one end, possibly a read error. The rearrangement links TRBV28 to TRBJ2-5; D is undetermined. Looked up from germline, CDR1 is MDHEN and CDR2 is SYDVKM. The CDR3 totals 11 residues. The CDR3 reads CASNNQETQYF. The CDR3 nucleotides read TGTGCCAGCAACAACCAGGAGACCCAGTACTTC.

This chain connects TRBV7-3 to TRBJ2-3, with 10 nucleotides matching TRBD2. CDR1 SGHTA and CDR2 FQGTGA come from the germline V gene. This CDR3 region has 15 residues. V dropped 2 bases and J dropped 3; count of bases not matched to a gene: 2. CDR3 nucleotide sequence: TGTGCCAGCAGCTTACCGACTAGCGGGACAGATACGCAGTATTTT. Translated: CASSLPTSGTDTQYF.

This clone has a handful of counts. No conserved phenylalanine or tryptophan ends this CDR3, so it is likely a read error. The DNA is omitted, as the CDR3 cannot be located on it reliably, and the CDR3 follows TCRdb's listing. The chain uses TRBV7-9 and TRBJ1-2; the table's D call of TRBD1 was not tested on the DNA. The CDR3 is 8 amino acids in total, end residues counted. Germline V gene data show CDR1 as SEHNR and CDR2 as FQNEAQ (reference sequence). CDR3 amino acids: CASSPQVS.

This clone was detected only a few times. The sample has other DNA sequences that encode this CDR3 too. The rearrangement links TRBV20-1 to TRBJ2-3; D is perhaps TRBD2 (5 bases). The germline V gene encodes CDR1 DFQATT and CDR2 SNEGSKA (reference sequence). The CDR3 runs 11 residues. Trimming shortened V by 1 base and J by 6 bases, and 5 bases separated the two germline ends. The CDR3 DNA is TGCAGTGCTAGAGTAGCGGATACGCAGTATTTT. Protein: CSARVADTQYF.

This clone has just a few counts. The chain combines TRBV5-8 with TRBJ2-7; 11 bases match TRBD1. CDR3 length equals 15 residues. After removal of 0 bases from V and 3 bases from J, the junction contained 2 bases not matched to a gene. The germline gives CDR1 SGHTS, CDR2 YDEGEE. CDR3 coding DNA: TGTGCCAGCAGCTTGGGGACAGGGGGCTTCTACGAGCAGTACTTC. Amino acids: CASSLGTGGFYEQYF.

This clone appeared a few times. The chain carries TRBV14 and TRBJ1-2, with D maybe TRBD1 (6 bases). From germline, CDR1 is SGHDN and CDR2 FVKESK. The CDR3 runs 16 residues. With 2 bases removed from V and 8 bases from J, the gap between germline ends came to 21 bases. The CDR3 DNA reads TGTGCCAGCAGCCAACTTAATTCAGGGGCCCTAGGGGGCTACACCTTC. Protein sequence: CASSQLNSGALGGYTF.

This clone has just a few counts. The chain combines TRBV27 with TRBJ1-6, with D perhaps matching TRBD1 (5 bases). Trimming took 8 bases from V and 4 from J, leaving 15 bases between them. The V gene's germline CDR1 is MNHEY and CDR2 SMNVEV (reference sequence). The CDR3 runs to 15 residues. The CDR3 here is CASRGDASYNSPLHF. The DNA for the CDR3 is TGTGCCAGCCGGGGGGATGCTTCGTATAATTCACCCCTCCACTTT.

This rearrangement joins TRBV11-2 to TRBJ2-1; D unresolved. Trimming took off 2 bases at V and 1 base at J, with 6 bases between the two ends. This CDR3 is built from 14 residues. Germline V gene data show CDR1 as SGHAT and CDR2 as FQNNGV. The CDR3 DNA reads as TGTGCCAGCAGCTTACCCTTTTCCTACAATGAGCAGTTCTTC. Residues: CASSLPFSYNEQFF.

This clone occurred a few times. The chain combines TRBV7-2 with TRBJ2-7, with D possibly TRBD1 on 5 matching bases. This CDR3 is 12 amino acids long. CDR1 and CDR2 from the germline V gene are SGHTA and FQGNSA. V was trimmed by 4 bases and J by 4 bases, leaving 8 bases between them. The CDR3 is CASSYQGYEQYF. The CDR3 bases are TGTGCCAGCAGCTATCAGGGTTACGAGCAGTACTTC.

This rearrangement joins TRBV30 to TRBJ2-5, with TRBD2 matching over 15 bases. V dropped 4 bases and J dropped 4; count of bases not matched to a gene: 13. This CDR3 has 18 amino acids. Germline V gene data show CDR1 as GTSNPN and CDR2 as SVGIG (reference sequence). The CDR3 loop is CAWTGTEGLAGGRETQYF. The CDR3 DNA reads TGTGCCTGGACCGGGACAGAGGGACTAGCGGGGGGTCGAGAGACCCAGTACTTC. The full variable domain, completed using reference TRBV30 and TRBJ2-5, is SQTIHQWPATLVQPVGSPLSLECTVEGTSNPNLYWYRQAAGRGLQLLFYSVGIGQISSEVPQNLSASRPQDRQFILSSKKLLLSDSGFYLCAWTGTEGLAGGRETQYFGPGTRLLVL.

In its sample, this clone was seen a few times. This chain joins TRBV6-1 and TRBJ2-7; 8 bases map to TRBD1. This CDR3 is 14 amino acids long. The J segment lost 3 bases and the V segment lost 2 bases, leaving 3 bases of the junction unmatched. CDR1 MNHNS and CDR2 SASEGT come from the germline V gene. This CDR3 reads CASSEQGALYEQYF. The CDR3 coding sequence is TGTGCCAGCAGTGAACAGGGGGCCCTCTACGAGCAGTACTTC.

V usage is TRBV7-9 and J usage is TRBJ1-2; D possibly corresponds to TRBD1 (5 bases). The V gene lost 5 bases and the J gene lost 5 bases, with 21 bases spanning the gap. The CDR3 is 16 amino acids. CDR1 is SEHNR and CDR2 is FQNEAQ in the germline V gene (reference sequence). CDR3 sequence (DNA): TGTGCCAGCAGCCTCCCCCCGCGGCAGGGACTATATGGCTACACCTTC. Its protein is CASSLPPRQGLYGYTF.

At least ten counts were recorded for this clone. V usage is TRBV5-1 and J usage is TRBJ1-5, with D possibly matching TRBD1 (6 bases). The germline V gene encodes CDR1 SGHRS and CDR2 YFSETQ. V gave up 4 bases and J gave up 3 bases, with 11 bases separating them. The CDR3 contains 14 residues. CDR3 nucleotides: TGCGCCAGCAGCCTCGGGACAACCAATCAGCCCCAGCATTTT. It codes for CASSLGTTNQPQHF.

This clone has just a few counts. The V and J genes are TRBV10-3 and TRBJ2-5; TRBD2 matches 9 bases. From germline, CDR1 is ENHRY and CDR2 SYGVKD. The CDR3 is 14 amino acids. J was trimmed by 3 bases and V by 4 bases; bases with no gene match: 3. CDR3 sequence: CAISAGTSKETQYF. The CDR3, as DNA: TGTGCCATCAGTGCCGGGACTAGCAAAGAGACCCAGTACTTC.